The 9 T cell receptor beta chains listed next were all sequenced from one sample in a study of CD8+CD57+ T cells in acquired aplastic anemia. Genomic DNA templated the TCR beta VDJ and CDR3 profiling. TCRdb processed the reads anew with MiXCR; each CDR3 protein has one entry. This repertoire shows about 130,000 distinct CDR3 sequences, around 46% found once; its top ten account for 2.5%. Input material: sorted CD4+, CD8+, or CD8+CD57+ T cells (not recorded which) from PBMCs. Every receptor here comes from a human donor in good health, serving as a control.

This clonotype was observed at least ten times. CDR3 in DNA: TGTGCCAGTAGTTACTACCGTAACACTGAAGCTTTCTTT. This codes for CASSYYRNTEAFF. The rearrangement uses TRBV19 and TRBJ1-1; no clear D. The germline V gene has CDR1 LNHDA and CDR2 SQIVND (reference sequence). The ends were cut back, 5 bases at V and 2 bases at J, with 9 bases in the middle. The CDR3 has 13 residues.

This chain connects TRBV13 to TRBJ2-5; D is unresolved. Germline loops: CDR1 PRHDT, CDR2 FYEKMQ (reference sequence). This CDR3 is 15 amino acids long. Trimming shortened V by 4 bases and J by 3 bases, and 15 bases separated the two germline ends. This CDR3 reads CASSSRRRIKETQYF. CDR3 DNA sequence: TGTGCCAGCAGCTCACGAAGACGTATAAAAGAGACCCAGTACTTC.

The genes are TRBV10-3 and TRBJ2-3, with D hard to call. The germline gives CDR1 ENHRY, CDR2 SYGVKD. V gave up 3 bases and J gave up 2 bases, with 9 bases separating them. This CDR3 contains 14 residues. The CDR3 DNA reads TGTGCCATCAGTGATGTAGAGACCACAGATACGCAGTATTTT. Its translation: CAISDVETTDTQYF.

In the case of this clonotype: A read error is possible here, since a much larger clone lies one base away. This chain uses TRBV11-2 with TRBJ2-1; D might be TRBD2 (7 bases). The CDR3 loop spans 16 amino acids. Germline CDR1 and CDR2: SGHAT and FQNNGV. Trimming shortened V by 1 base and J by 4 bases, and 14 bases separated the two germline ends. In DNA, the CDR3 is TGTGCCAGCAGCTTAGGTCGGGGGGCAGGATACAATGAGCAGTTCTTC. Translation gives CASSLGRGAGYNEQFF.

This clonotype was counted a few times. The J gene is TRBJ2-2, the V gene TRBV19; D might be TRBD2 (6 bases). The V gene's germline CDR1 is LNHDA and CDR2 SQIVND (reference sequence). With 1 base removed from V and 0 bases from J, the gap between germline ends came to 9 bases. The CDR3 length is 16 residues. CDR3 DNA: TGTGCCAGTAGTATAGGGGGAGGCACGAACACCGGGGAGCTGTTTTTT. Amino acids: CASSIGGGTNTGELFF.

This clonotype showed up just a few times. The rearrangement joins TRBV2 to TRBJ1-4, with D possibly TRBD1 on 6 matching bases. Trimming pared 2 bases from V and 3 bases from J, leaving 10 bases between. Germline V CDR1 and CDR2: SNHLY, FYNNEI. This CDR3 has 15 amino acids. CDR3 sequence: CASSELDRSNEKLFF. In nucleotides, the CDR3 is TGTGCCAGCAGTGAATTAGACAGGTCTAATGAAAAACTGTTTTTT. The full variable domain, in which reference TRBV2 and TRBJ1-4 provide the parts outside the CDR3, is EPEVTQTPSHQVTQMGQEVILRCVPISNHLYFYWYRQILGQKVEFLVSFYNNEISEKSEIFDDQFSVERPDGSNFTLKIRSTKLEDSAMYFCASSELDRSNEKLFFGSGTQLSVL.

The chain recombines TRBV19 with TRBJ2-7; the D gene is possibly TRBD1 (6 bases). V gave up 6 bases and J gave up 2 bases, with 14 bases separating them. CDR1 is LNHDA, CDR2 SQIVND, per germline (reference sequence). The CDR3 spans 14 residues. The CDR3 DNA reads as TGTGCCAGTAGACAGGCAGGGACAACCTACGAGCAGTACTTC. This codes for CASRQAGTTYEQYF.

There are many counts of this clonotype. This chain connects TRBV12-3 or TRBV12-4 to TRBJ1-1; no firm D call. V lost 5 bases to trimming and J lost 3 bases, with 1 base between them. The CDR3 has 10 amino acids. The CDR3 region has the DNA TGTGCCAGCAGTCACACTGAAGCTTTCTTT. As protein: CASSHTEAFF.

This clonotype was seen a handful of times. The chain employs TRBV6-1 and TRBJ1-3; D not resolved. CDR3 length equals 15 residues. Trimming stripped 1 base from V and 1 base from J, with 8 bases between. CDR1 is MNHNS and CDR2 is SASEGT in the germline V gene. CDR3 region: CASSEDEGSGNTIYF. The CDR3 DNA sequence: TGTGCCAGCAGTGAAGATGAAGGGTCTGGAAACACCATATATTTT.